This passage covers 29 T cell receptor beta chains from one sample sequenced in a study of control samples from healthy donors and cancer patients. The table came from immunoSEQ multiplex PCR; TCRdb's copy has only in-frame clones and leaves some out. The sample records more than 85,000 clones, just over 90% being singletons. Specimen: blood. The receptors were gathered from a human donor in good health. The donor label of this sample is uncertain.

V usage is TRBV5-1 and J usage is TRBJ2-5; tentatively, D is TRBD2 (5 bases). V was pared by 4 bases and J by 3 bases, with 19 bases between. CDR1 is SGHRS and CDR2 is YFSETQ in the germline V gene. The CDR3 extends over 16 amino acids. The CDR3 region is CASSPRKTSVEETQYF. CDR3 bases: TGCGCCAGCAGCCCGAGAAAAACTAGTGTGGAAGAGACCCAGTACTTC. The variable domain in full, with the rest retrieved from reference TRBV5-1 and TRBJ2-5, is KAGVTQTPRYLIKTRGQQVTLSCSPISGHRSVSWYQQTPGQGLQFLFEYFSETQRNKGNFPGRFSGRQFSNSRSEMNVSTLELGDSALYLCASSPRKTSVEETQYFGPGTRLLVL.

V gene TRBV6-6 combines with J gene TRBJ1-5; no firm D call. This CDR3 contains 15 residues. The V end lost 5 bases, the J end lost 0 bases, and 11 bases lay between the germline ends. CDR1 and CDR2 from the germline V gene are MNHNY and SVGAGI (reference sequence). The chain's CDR3 is CASSASVLSNQPQHF. CDR3 DNA sequence: TGTGCCAGCAGTGCTTCAGTACTTAGCAATCAGCCCCAGCATTTT.

The J gene is TRBJ1-2, the V gene TRBV6-1, with D unresolved. Germline V gene data show CDR1 as MNHNS and CDR2 as SASEGT. V was pared by 3 bases and J by 2 bases, with 7 bases between. The CDR3 contains 13 residues. This chain's CDR3 is CASSEGRNYGYTF. The CDR3 nucleotides read TGTGCCAGCAGTGAGGGGAGAAACTATGGCTACACCTTC.

V is TRBV5-4 and J is TRBJ2-6; TRBD1 aligns across 9 bases. The CDR3 is 17 residues long. After removal of 3 bases from V and 2 bases from J, the junction contained 6 bases not matched to a gene. Germline V gene sequence: CDR1 SGHNT, CDR2 YYREEE (reference sequence). The CDR3 coding sequence is TGTGCCAGCAGCTCTAATACAGGGGGCGCTGGGGCCAACGTCCTGACTTTC. As protein: CASSSNTGGAGANVLTF.

The chain joins TRBV3-1 (or the pseudogene TRBV3-2) to TRBJ2-7, with a weak D call TRBD2 (5 bases). V was shortened by 1 base and J by 2 bases, with 12 bases between the two germline ends. This CDR3 spans 15 amino acids. Germline CDR1 LGHDT, CDR2 YNNKEL (reference sequence). This CDR3 is CASSQGLGAPYEQYF. CDR3 nucleotide sequence: TGTGCCAGCAGCCAAGGACTGGGAGCTCCCTACGAGCAGTACTTC.

This sequence joins TRBV7-9 and TRBJ1-4; D is unresolved. The CDR3 has 15 amino acids. Per germline, CDR1 SEHNR and CDR2 FQNEAQ (reference sequence). V lost 0 bases and J 5 bases, leaving 10 bases between the germline ends. This chain's CDR3 is CASSLADGWNEKLFF. For the CDR3, the DNA is TGTGCCAGCAGCTTAGCCGACGGCTGGAATGAAAAACTGTTTTTT. The full variable domain, rest sourced from reference TRBV7-9 and TRBJ1-4, is DTGVSQNPRHKITKRGQNVTFRCDPISEHNRLYWYRQTLGQGPEFLTYFQNEAQLEKSRLLSDRFSAERPKGSFSTLEIQRTEQGDSAMYLCASSLADGWNEKLFFGSGTQLSVL.

J is TRBJ1-2 and V is TRBV6-6; tentatively, D is TRBD1 (6 bases). In germline, CDR1 is MNHNY, CDR2 SVGAGI (reference sequence). This CDR3 region has 11 residues. Trimming took 8 bases from V and 8 from J, leaving 12 bases between them. CDR3 sequence reads: CASRGGKGYTF. CDR3 nucleotides: TGTGCCAGCCGAGGGGGGAAAGGCTACACCTTC.

The chain couples TRBV10-3 to TRBJ1-5; D gene unclear. Germline V gene sequence: CDR1 ENHRY, CDR2 SYGVKD. V was trimmed by 0 bases and J by 9 bases, leaving 12 bases between them. This CDR3 comprises 14 residues. For the CDR3, the DNA is TGTGCCATCAGTGAGTCGGCCGGAGGTCGGCCCCAGCATTTT. Its translation is CAISESAGGRPQHF.

The CDR3: CASSKERGGYGYTF. The CDR3 DNA is TGCGCCAGCAGCAAGGAGAGGGGGGGGTATGGCTACACCTTC. The chain employs TRBV4-3 and TRBJ1-2; TRBD1 is a possible D gene (6 bases). The CDR3 is 14 amino acids. Germline CDR1 and CDR2: LGHNA and YSLEER. Trimming left V 5 bases short and J 5 bases short, with 15 bases between.

The chain uses TRBV6-1 and TRBJ2-7, with 10 bases fitting TRBD1. CDR1 is MNHNS and CDR2 is SASEGT in the germline V gene. The V segment lost 2 bases and the J segment 6 bases; nucleotides outside the gene matches: 10. The CDR3 contains 16 residues. This CDR3 is CASSERGGQGLSEQYF. CDR3 bases: TGTGCCAGCAGTGAACGAGGGGGACAGGGGTTAAGCGAGCAGTACTTC.

This chain uses TRBV24-1 with TRBJ2-1, with D perhaps matching TRBD1 (6 bases). The CDR3 totals 16 residues. V was cut by 3 bases and J by 1 base, with 12 bases left in between. The V gene's germline CDR1 is KGHDR and CDR2 SFDVKD. The CDR3 sequence: CATSDRDTSSYNEQFF. The DNA of the CDR3 is TGTGCCACCAGTGATCGGGACACCTCGTCCTACAATGAGCAGTTCTTC.

This sequence joins TRBV2 and TRBJ2-7; unclear D gene. The CDR3 totals 11 residues. The V and J ends lost 6 bases and 2 bases respectively, with 5 bases between them. CDR1 is SNHLY, CDR2 FYNNEI, per germline. In DNA, the CDR3 is TGTGCCAGCAGATGGGCCTACGAGCAGTACTTC. Encoded protein: CASRWAYEQYF. The whole variable domain, remainder taken from reference TRBV2 and TRBJ2-7, is EPEVTQTPSHQVTQMGQEVILRCVPISNHLYFYWYRQILGQKVEFLVSFYNNEISEKSEIFDDQFSVERPDGSNFTLKIRSTKLEDSAMYFCASRWAYEQYFGPGTRLTVT.

The chain couples TRBV30 to TRBJ1-2, with 11 bases matching TRBD1. The ends lost 3 bases at V and 9 bases at J; junction bases unmatched: 6. This CDR3 is 13 amino acids long. Germline V gene sequence: CDR1 GTSNPN, CDR2 SVGIG (reference sequence). CDR3: CAWRGQGEMSYTF. CDR3 sequence (DNA): TGTGCCTGGAGGGGACAGGGGGAGATGAGCTACACCTTC.

The chain links TRBV10-3 to TRBJ2-7; D remains unclear. The CDR3 length is 13 residues. V lost 0 bases, J lost 6 bases, and 9 bases lay in between. CDR1 is ENHRY, CDR2 SYGVKD, per germline. CDR3 amino acids: CAISESTGGEQYV. The CDR3 nucleotides read TGTGCCATCAGTGAGTCGACGGGCGGCGAGCAGTACGTC.

This clone was recorded a few times. The chain employs TRBV7-9 and TRBJ2-5; either TRBD1 or TRBD2 may fit D (5 bases each). The CDR3 spans 14 residues. Between the trimmed V and J ends, which lost 5 bases and 7 bases, there was a span of 17 bases. Germline V CDR1 and CDR2: SEHNR, FQNEAQ (reference sequence). The CDR3 nucleotides are TGTGCCAGCAGCGAAACAGGCGCCGGGGTGACCCAGTACTTC. Protein: CASSETGAGVTQYF.

V gene TRBV7-2 combines with J gene TRBJ1-1; no clear D gene. The CDR3 is made up of 14 amino acids. V dropped 4 bases and J dropped 4 bases, with 13 bases sitting between them. Per germline, CDR1 SGHTA and CDR2 FQGNSA. The CDR3 region is CASSWTRQSTEAFF. DNA of the CDR3: TGTGCCAGCAGCTGGACGAGACAAAGCACTGAAGCTTTCTTT.

This chain connects TRBV19 to TRBJ2-7; D perhaps matches TRBD1 (5 bases). V gave up 5 bases and J gave up 7 bases, with 21 bases separating them. There are 15 residues in the CDR3. Germline CDR1 and CDR2: LNHDA and SQIVND (reference sequence). CDR3 amino acids: CASSFRQTLLQEQYF. CDR3 nucleotide sequence: TGTGCCAGTAGTTTTCGACAGACTCTCTTACAGGAGCAGTACTTC.

This chain connects TRBV5-4 to TRBJ2-1; D is undetermined. V gave up 4 bases and J gave up 5 bases, with 13 bases separating them. This CDR3 is built from 14 residues. Per germline, CDR1 SGHNT and CDR2 YYREEE (reference sequence). The CDR3 is CASSLELSDNEQFF. As DNA, the CDR3 is TGTGCCAGCAGCCTCGAGTTATCAGACAATGAGCAGTTCTTC.

This chain links TRBV3-1 (or the pseudogene TRBV3-2) with TRBJ2-5, with D hard to call. CDR3 length equals 14 residues. Deletions cut 0 bases from V and 5 bases from J, with 10 bases between. Germline V gene lookup returns CDR1 LGHDT and CDR2 YNNKEL (reference sequence). DNA for the CDR3: TGTGCCAGCAGCCAAGACTTGGAGAGGGAGACCCAGTACTTC. Translating gives CASSQDLERETQYF.

This chain uses TRBV4-1 with TRBJ2-4; a possible D gene is TRBD2 (6 bases). The CDR3 runs 17 residues. V lost 1 base and J 1 base, leaving 14 bases between the germline ends. Germline lookup yields CDR1 MGHRA and CDR2 YSYEKL. In DNA, the CDR3 is TGCGCCAGCAGCCAAGGAGGCGGGGCTGTGGCCAAAAACATTCAGTACTTC. It yields the protein CASSQGGGAVAKNIQYF.

The chain recombines TRBV5-1 with TRBJ2-3, with TRBD1 identical over 12 bases. Trimming cost V 6 bases and J 5 bases; bases outside gene matches: 7. The CDR3 extends over 15 amino acids. Germline V gives CDR1 SGHRS, CDR2 YFSETQ. The CDR3 DNA is TGCGCCAGCACTTTGGGACAGGGGGCGCAAGATACGCAGTATTTT. Its translation is CASTLGQGAQDTQYF.

This clone was detected only a few times. The chain carries TRBV30 and TRBJ1-5; D possibly corresponds to TRBD1 (6 bases). The CDR3 consists of 13 residues. Germline assignment: CDR1 GTSNPN and CDR2 SVGIG (reference sequence). V lost 6 bases and J lost 0, with 9 bases in between. The CDR3 bases are TGTGCCTGCGGACAGTATAGCAATCAGCCCCAGCATTTT. Its translation is CACGQYSNQPQHF.

The chain couples TRBV10-3 to TRBJ1-6, with a possible D match to TRBD1 (5 bases). The CDR3 covers 16 residues. From germline, CDR1 is ENHRY and CDR2 SYGVKD. V lost 5 bases, J lost 9 bases, and 20 bases lay in between. CDR3 nucleotide sequence: TGTGCCATCAGTCCAGTAGAGGGGTTTGAGAGTTCACCCCTCCACTTT. As protein: CAISPVEGFESSPLHF.

The chain is built from TRBV9 and TRBJ2-7; D call uncertain. Germline V CDR1 and CDR2: SGDLS, YYNGEE. This CDR3 is 14 amino acids long. Trimming removed 2 bases at V and 6 bases at J, with 15 bases between. The CDR3 bases are TGTGCCAGCAGCGTGATAGAGCACCTAGGCGAGCAGTACTTC. This sequence encodes CASSVIEHLGEQYF.

The chain joins TRBV28 to TRBJ1-5; D unclear. Trimming left V 6 bases short and J 3 bases short, with 12 bases between. Germline V gene lookup returns CDR1 MDHEN and CDR2 SYDVKM. CDR3 length: 14 residues. Here the CDR3 DNA reads TGTGCCAGCAGCCAAGCCGTTTCCAATCAGCCCCAGCATTTT. Amino acids: CASSQAVSNQPQHF.

The chain recombines TRBV7-2 with TRBJ2-2, with a weak D call TRBD2 (5 bases). The CDR3 contains 13 residues. V gave up 8 bases and J gave up 2 bases, with 9 bases separating them. In germline, CDR1 is SGHTA, CDR2 FQGNSA. The CDR3 region has the DNA TGTGCCAGCGAGGGCAGAAACACCGGGGAGCTGTTTTTT. It translates to CASEGRNTGELFF.

The chain combines TRBV19 with TRBJ1-2, with D perhaps matching TRBD1 (6 bases). The CDR3 extends over 15 amino acids. The germline V and J ends were trimmed by 4 bases and 3 bases, with 15 bases remaining between them. The germline V gene encodes CDR1 LNHDA and CDR2 SQIVND (reference sequence). The CDR3 bases are TGTGCCAGTAGTACCGAAAAGGGGGTGTACTATGGCTACACCTTC. This encodes CASSTEKGVYYGYTF.

The chain uses TRBV3-1 (or the pseudogene TRBV3-2) and TRBJ1-6, with D perhaps TRBD1 (5 bases). Germline lookup yields CDR1 LGHDT and CDR2 YNNKEL (reference sequence). This CDR3 comprises 16 residues. Between the trimmed V and J ends, which lost 1 base and 4 bases, there was a span of 11 bases. The CDR3 sequence is CASSQAPGPYNSPLHF. The CDR3 nucleotides read TGTGCCAGCAGCCAAGCCCCGGGGCCGTATAATTCACCCCTCCACTTT.

The chain employs TRBV6-5 and TRBJ2-1; tentative D call: TRBD2 (6 bases). The germline V gene encodes CDR1 MNHEY and CDR2 SVGAGI. Deletions cut 0 bases from V and 9 bases from J, with 9 bases between. This CDR3 contains 13 residues. The CDR3 DNA is TGTGCCAGCAGTTACTCGCGGGGTGGTGAGCAGTTCTTC. This codes for CASSYSRGGEQFF.